This T cell receptor beta chain was sequenced during a study of shared clonotypes between healthy human individuals. Study observations and caveats: Since donors were few, the genetic and exposure-history diversity represented was limited.

A CD45RA-negative memory subset and a CD45RA+ naive subset were separated from the CD4+ cells. V was clipped by 4 bases and J by 3 bases; unmatched bases: 7. Germline V CDR1 and CDR2: PRHDT, FYEKMQ (reference sequence). The CDR3 contains 15 residues. As concerns this clone: Its antigen remains unknown.

Sequenced by immunoSEQ multiplex PCR; TCRdb stores in-frame clones only, minus some. The sample gives over a million clones, 96% of which show up once; approximately 1.1% is in the top ten. Sequenced material: naive CD4+ T cells sorted from blood. Documented subset: CD45RA+ positively selected. The chain carries TRBV13 and TRBJ2-3, with TRBD2 matching over 7 bases. This clonotype was sampled from a man under 40 in good health. DNA for the CDR3: TGTGCCAGCAGCTCTCGGGACTATGGGACAGATACGCAGTATTTT. It yields the protein CASSSRDYGTDTQYF.